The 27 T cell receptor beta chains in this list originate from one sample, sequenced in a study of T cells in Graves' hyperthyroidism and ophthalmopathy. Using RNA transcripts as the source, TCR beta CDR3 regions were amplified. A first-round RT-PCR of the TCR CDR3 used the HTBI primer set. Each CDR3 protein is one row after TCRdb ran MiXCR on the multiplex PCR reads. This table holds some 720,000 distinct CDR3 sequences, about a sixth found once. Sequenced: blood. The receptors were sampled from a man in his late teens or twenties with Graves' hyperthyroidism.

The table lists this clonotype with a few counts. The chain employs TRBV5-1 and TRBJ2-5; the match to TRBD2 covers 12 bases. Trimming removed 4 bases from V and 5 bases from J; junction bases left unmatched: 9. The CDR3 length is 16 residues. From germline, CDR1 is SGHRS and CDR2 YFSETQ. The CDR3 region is CASSPVGTSGSETQYF. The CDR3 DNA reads TGCGCCAGCAGCCCGGTGGGGACTAGCGGGTCGGAGACCCAGTACTTC.

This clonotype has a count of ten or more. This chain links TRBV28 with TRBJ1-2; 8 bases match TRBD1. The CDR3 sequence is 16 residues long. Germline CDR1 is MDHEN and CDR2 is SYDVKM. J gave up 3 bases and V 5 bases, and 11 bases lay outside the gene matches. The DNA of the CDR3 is TGTGCCAGCAGTCCCCTAGGACAGGGAGGTGACTATGGCTACACCTTC. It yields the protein CASSPLGQGGDYGYTF.

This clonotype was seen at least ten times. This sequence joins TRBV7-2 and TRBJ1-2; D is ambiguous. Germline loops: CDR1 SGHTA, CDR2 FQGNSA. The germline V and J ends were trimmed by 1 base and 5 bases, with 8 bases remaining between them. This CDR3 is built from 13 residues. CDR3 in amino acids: CASSLGQSYGYTF. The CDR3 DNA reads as TGTGCCAGCAGCTTAGGGCAGTCTTATGGCTACACCTTC.

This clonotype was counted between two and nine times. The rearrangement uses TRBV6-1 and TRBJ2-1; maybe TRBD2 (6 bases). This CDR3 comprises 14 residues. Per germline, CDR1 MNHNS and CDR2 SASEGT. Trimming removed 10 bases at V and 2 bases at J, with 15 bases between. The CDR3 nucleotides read TGTGCCACCGCTGGGACTGTAACCTACAATGAGCAGTTCTTC. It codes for CATAGTVTYNEQFF.

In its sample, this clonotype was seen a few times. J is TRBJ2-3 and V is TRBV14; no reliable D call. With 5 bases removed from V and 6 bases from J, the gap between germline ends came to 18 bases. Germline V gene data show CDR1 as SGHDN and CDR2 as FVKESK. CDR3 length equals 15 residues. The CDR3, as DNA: TGTGCCAGCAGCTCCCCGTTTGAATTGGGGGATACGCAGTATTTT. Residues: CASSSPFELGDTQYF.

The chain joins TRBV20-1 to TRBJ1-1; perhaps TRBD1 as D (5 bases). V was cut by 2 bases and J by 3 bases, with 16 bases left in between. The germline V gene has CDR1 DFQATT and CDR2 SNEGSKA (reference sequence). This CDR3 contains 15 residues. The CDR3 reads CSARSIRDLDTEAFF. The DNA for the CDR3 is TGCAGTGCTAGATCCATCCGGGACCTGGACACTGAAGCTTTCTTT.

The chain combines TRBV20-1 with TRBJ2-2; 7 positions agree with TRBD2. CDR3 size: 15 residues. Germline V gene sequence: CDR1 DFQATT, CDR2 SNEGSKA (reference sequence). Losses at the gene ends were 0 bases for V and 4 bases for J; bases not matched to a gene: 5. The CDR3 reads CSARDGGRVTGELFF. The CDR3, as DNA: TGCAGTGCTAGAGATGGCGGGAGAGTCACCGGGGAGCTGTTTTTT.

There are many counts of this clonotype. The CDR3 reads CASSLWNVGGGEQYF. Here the CDR3 DNA reads TGTGCCAGCAGTTTATGGAATGTCGGAGGTGGCGAGCAGTACTTC. The rearrangement joins TRBV28 to TRBJ2-7, with a possible D match to TRBD2 (5 bases). CDR1 and CDR2 from the germline V gene are MDHEN and SYDVKM. The ends were cut back, 0 bases at V and 6 bases at J, with 15 bases in the middle. The CDR3 has 15 residues.

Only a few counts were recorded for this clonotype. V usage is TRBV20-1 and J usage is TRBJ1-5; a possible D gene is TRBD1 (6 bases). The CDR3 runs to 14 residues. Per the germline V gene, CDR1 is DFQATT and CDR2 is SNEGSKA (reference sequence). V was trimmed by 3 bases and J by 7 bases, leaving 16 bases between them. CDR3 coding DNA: TGCAGTGCTAGGGGGGACACCCAGGGACAGCCCCAGCATTTT. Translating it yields CSARGDTQGQPQHF.

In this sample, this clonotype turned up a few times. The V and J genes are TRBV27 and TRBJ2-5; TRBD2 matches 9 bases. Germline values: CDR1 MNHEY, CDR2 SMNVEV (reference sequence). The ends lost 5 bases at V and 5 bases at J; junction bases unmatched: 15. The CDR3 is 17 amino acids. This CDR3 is CASSQFSAAGGMETQYF. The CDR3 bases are TGTGCCAGCAGTCAATTTTCGGCGGCGGGAGGGATGGAGACCCAGTACTTC.

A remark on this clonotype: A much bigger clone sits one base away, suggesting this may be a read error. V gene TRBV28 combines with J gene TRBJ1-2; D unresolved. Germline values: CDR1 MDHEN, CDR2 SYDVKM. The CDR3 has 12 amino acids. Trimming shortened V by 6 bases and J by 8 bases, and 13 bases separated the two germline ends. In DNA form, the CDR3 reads TGTGCCAGCAGGGACCCTATTGGCGGCTACACCTTC. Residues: CASRDPIGGYTF.

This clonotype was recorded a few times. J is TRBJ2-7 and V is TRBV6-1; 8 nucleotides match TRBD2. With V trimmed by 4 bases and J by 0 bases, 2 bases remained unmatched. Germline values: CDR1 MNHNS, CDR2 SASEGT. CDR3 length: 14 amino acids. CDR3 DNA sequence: TGTGCCAGCAGTGCGCTAGCGGGCTCCTACGAGCAGTACTTC. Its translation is CASSALAGSYEQYF.

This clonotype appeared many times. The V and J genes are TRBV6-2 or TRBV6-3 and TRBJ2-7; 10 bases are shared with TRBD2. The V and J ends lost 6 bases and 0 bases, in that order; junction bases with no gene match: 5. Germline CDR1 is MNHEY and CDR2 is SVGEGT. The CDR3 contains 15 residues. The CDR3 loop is CASSLAGEGSYEQYF. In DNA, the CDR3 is TGTGCCAGCAGCCTAGCGGGAGAAGGCTCCTACGAGCAGTACTTC.

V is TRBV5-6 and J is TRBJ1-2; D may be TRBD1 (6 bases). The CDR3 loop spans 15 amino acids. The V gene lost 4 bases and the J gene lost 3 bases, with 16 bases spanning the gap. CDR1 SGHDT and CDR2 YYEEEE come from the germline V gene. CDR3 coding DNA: TGTGCCAGCAGCCACAAGGGGGAGGGATACTATGGCTACACCTTC. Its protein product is CASSHKGEGYYGYTF. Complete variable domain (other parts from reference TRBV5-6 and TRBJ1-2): DAGVTQSPTHLIKTRGQQVTLRCSPKSGHDTVSWYQQALGQGPQFIFQYYEEEERQRGNFPDRFSGHQFPNYSSELNVNALLLGDSALYLCASSHKGEGYYGYTFGSGTRLTVV.

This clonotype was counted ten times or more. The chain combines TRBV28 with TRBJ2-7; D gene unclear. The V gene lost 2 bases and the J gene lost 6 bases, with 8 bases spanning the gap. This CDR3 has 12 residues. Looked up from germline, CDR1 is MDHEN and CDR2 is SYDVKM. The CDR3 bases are TGTGCCAGCAGTTTAGAGGAAGGCGAGCAGTACTTC. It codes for CASSLEEGEQYF.

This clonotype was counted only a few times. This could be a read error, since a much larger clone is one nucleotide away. CDR3 nucleotides: TGTGCCAGCGGTGAAGGATTCGGGACAGGCGCCTACGAGCAGTACTTC. Its translation is CASGEGFGTGAYEQYF. This sequence joins TRBV2 and TRBJ2-7, with 8 bases fitting TRBD1. The CDR3 totals 16 residues. Germline CDR1 and CDR2: SNHLY and FYNNEI.

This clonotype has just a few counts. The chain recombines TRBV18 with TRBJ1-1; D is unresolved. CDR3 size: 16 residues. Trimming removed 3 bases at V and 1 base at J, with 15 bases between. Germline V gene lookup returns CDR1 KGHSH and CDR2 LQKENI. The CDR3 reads CASSPNSPTSNTEAFF. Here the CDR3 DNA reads TGTGCCAGCTCACCCAACAGCCCGACATCGAACACTGAAGCTTTCTTT.

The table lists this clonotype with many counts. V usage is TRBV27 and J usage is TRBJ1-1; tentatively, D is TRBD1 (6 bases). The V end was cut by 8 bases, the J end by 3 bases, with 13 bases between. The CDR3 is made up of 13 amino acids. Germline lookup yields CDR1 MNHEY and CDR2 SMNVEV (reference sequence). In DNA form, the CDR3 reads TGTGCCAGCCAGGGGCTACTCGACACTGAAGCTTTCTTT. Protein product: CASQGLLDTEAFF.

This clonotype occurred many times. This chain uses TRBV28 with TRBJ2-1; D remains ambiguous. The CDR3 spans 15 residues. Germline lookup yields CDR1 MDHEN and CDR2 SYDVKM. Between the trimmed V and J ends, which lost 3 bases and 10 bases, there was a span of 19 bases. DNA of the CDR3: TGTGCCAGCAGTTTTCTGGGCGAGTCACCCCGGGAGCAGTTCTTC. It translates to CASSFLGESPREQFF.

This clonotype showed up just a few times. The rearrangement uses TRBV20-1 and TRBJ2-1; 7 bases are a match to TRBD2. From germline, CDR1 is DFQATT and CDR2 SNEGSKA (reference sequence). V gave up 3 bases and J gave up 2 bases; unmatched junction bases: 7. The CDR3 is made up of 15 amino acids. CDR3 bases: TGCAGTGCTAGCCCCAGACTAGCCCCCTACAATGAGCAGTTCTTC. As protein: CSASPRLAPYNEQFF.

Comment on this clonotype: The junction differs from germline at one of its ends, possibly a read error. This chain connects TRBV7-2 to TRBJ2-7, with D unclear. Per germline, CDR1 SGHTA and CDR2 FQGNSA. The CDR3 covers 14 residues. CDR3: CANSPRQSSYEQYF. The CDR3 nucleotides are TGTGCCAACAGCCCGCGGCAGAGCTCCTACGAGCAGTACTTC.

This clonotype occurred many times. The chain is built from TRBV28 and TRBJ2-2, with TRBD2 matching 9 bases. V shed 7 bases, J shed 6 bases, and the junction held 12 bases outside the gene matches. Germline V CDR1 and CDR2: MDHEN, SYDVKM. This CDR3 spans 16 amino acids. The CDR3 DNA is TGTGCCAGCATGGAGCTAGCGGGATACGGGGCCGGGGAGCTGTTTTTT. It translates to CASMELAGYGAGELFF. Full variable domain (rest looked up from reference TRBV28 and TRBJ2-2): DVKVTQSSRYLVKRTGEKVFLECVQDMDHENMFWYRQDPGLGLRLIYFSYDVKMKEKGDIPEGYSVSREKKERFSLILESASTNQTSMYLCASMELAGYGAGELFFGEGSRLTVL.

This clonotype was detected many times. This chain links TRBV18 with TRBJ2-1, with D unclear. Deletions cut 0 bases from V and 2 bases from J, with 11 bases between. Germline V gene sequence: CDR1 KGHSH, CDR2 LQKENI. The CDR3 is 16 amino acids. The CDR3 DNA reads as TGTGCCAGCTCACCACCCCTAGGGTCAGCCTACAATGAGCAGTTCTTC. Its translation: CASSPPLGSAYNEQFF.

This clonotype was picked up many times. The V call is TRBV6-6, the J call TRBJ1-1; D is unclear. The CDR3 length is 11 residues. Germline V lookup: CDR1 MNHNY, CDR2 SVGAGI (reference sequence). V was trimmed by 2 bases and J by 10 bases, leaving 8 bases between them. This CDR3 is CASSYQSLAFF. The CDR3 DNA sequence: TGTGCCAGCAGTTACCAATCGTTAGCTTTCTTT.

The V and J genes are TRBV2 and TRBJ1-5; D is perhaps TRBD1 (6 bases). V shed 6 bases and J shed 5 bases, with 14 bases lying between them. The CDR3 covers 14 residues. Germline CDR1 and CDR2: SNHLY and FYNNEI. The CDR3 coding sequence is TGTGCCAGCAGGGGGGGGAGGGGGGATCAGCCCCAGCATTTT. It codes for CASRGGRGDQPQHF.

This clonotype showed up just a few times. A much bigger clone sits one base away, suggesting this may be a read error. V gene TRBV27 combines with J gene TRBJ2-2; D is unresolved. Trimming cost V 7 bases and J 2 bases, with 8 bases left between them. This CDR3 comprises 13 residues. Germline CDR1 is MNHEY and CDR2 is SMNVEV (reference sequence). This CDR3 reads CASTYTNTGELFF. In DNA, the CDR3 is TGTGCCAGCACTTACACCAACACCGGGGAGCTGTTTTTT.

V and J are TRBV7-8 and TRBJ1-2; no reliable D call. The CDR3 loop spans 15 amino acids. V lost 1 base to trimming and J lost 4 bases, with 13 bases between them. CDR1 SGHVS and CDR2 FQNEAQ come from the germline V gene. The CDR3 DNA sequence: TGTGCCAGCAGCTTAGGGCCACAGAAACTCTATGGCTACACCTTC. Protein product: CASSLGPQKLYGYTF.